Presented here are 14 T cell receptor beta chains from one specimen sequenced in a study of OX40 agonist ivuxolimab in advanced cancers. The data were produced by immunoSEQ multiplex PCR, yet TCRdb's version contains in-frame clones alone and is incomplete. Of 67,000 or so clones in the sample, approximately 86% were seen once. This material consisted of CD4+ or CD8+ T cells sorted from blood, taken in a trial of the OX40 agonist ivuxolimab. Receptor source: an adult with an advanced solid tumor such as melanoma, head and neck, liver or kidney cancer.

The chain recombines TRBV28 with TRBJ2-1; D may be TRBD2 (6 bases). The ends were cut back, 5 bases at V and 7 bases at J, with 18 bases in the middle. In germline, CDR1 is MDHEN, CDR2 SYDVKM. The CDR3 covers 15 residues. The CDR3 DNA is TGTGCCAGCAGTCCGGGGGTCAAGAGGGTGAATGAGCAGTTCTTC. The encoded protein is CASSPGVKRVNEQFF.

The rearrangement joins TRBV6-5 to TRBJ2-3; a weak D match, TRBD1 (5 bases). CDR3 length equals 14 residues. The V gene's germline CDR1 is MNHEY and CDR2 SVGAGI. The V end was cut by 2 bases, the J end by 5 bases, with 11 bases between. In DNA, the CDR3 is TGTGCCAGCAGTTACGGTGCAGGGATAGATACGCAGTATTTT. Amino acids: CASSYGAGIDTQYF.

The rearrangement uses TRBV7-9 and TRBJ1-1, with 8 bases matching TRBD1. Germline values: CDR1 SEHNR, CDR2 FQNEAQ (reference sequence). CDR3 size: 13 residues. Trimming took 10 bases from V and 3 from J; bases not matched to a gene: 7. CDR3 residues: CATGQGVYTEAFF. In nucleotides, the CDR3 is TGTGCCACCGGACAGGGTGTTTACACTGAAGCTTTCTTT.

V usage is TRBV5-6 and J usage is TRBJ2-5; D remains ambiguous. The CDR3 sequence is 14 residues long. The V and J ends lost 5 bases and 0 bases respectively, with 11 bases between them. Looked up from germline, CDR1 is SGHDT and CDR2 is YYEEEE. The CDR3 is CASSRTRNQETQYF. In DNA form, the CDR3 reads TGTGCCAGCAGTCGAACAAGGAACCAAGAGACCCAGTACTTC.

This clone was seen a few times. The chain couples TRBV7-6 to TRBJ2-7, with a weak D call TRBD1 (5 bases). The CDR3 covers 13 residues. Germline loops: CDR1 SGHVS, CDR2 FNYEAQ. V was clipped by 2 bases and J by 7 bases, with 12 bases between them. DNA for the CDR3: TGTGCCAGCAGCTTATTTCAGGGCGGTGAGCAGTACTTC. Translation: CASSLFQGGEQYF.

The chain is built from TRBV21-1 and TRBJ1-6; the table's TRBD1 call for D was not verified on the DNA. TRBV21-1 is assigned pseudogene status. The CDR3 sequence is 18 residues long. The CDR3: CASSKDLLEGAENSPLHF. CDR3 nucleotide sequence: TGTGCCAGCAGCAAAGATTTACTGGAGGGGGCGGAAAATTCACCCCTCCACTTT.

This rearrangement joins TRBV27 to TRBJ2-3, with 7 bases fitting TRBD2. The CDR3 extends over 15 amino acids. The germline V gene encodes CDR1 MNHEY and CDR2 SMNVEV (reference sequence). Losses at the gene ends were 3 bases for V and 1 base for J; bases not matched to a gene: 4. The CDR3 is CASSFLSGGTDTQYF. Here the CDR3 DNA reads TGTGCCAGCAGTTTTCTCAGCGGGGGCACAGATACGCAGTATTTT.

The CDR3 bases are TGTGCCAGCCGCTGGACCCACGAGCAGTACTTC. Translated: CASRWTHEQYF. The chain carries TRBV2 and TRBJ2-7; D uncertain. The CDR3 covers 11 residues. Trimming pared 8 bases from V and 5 bases from J, leaving 10 bases between. CDR1 SNHLY and CDR2 FYNNEI come from the germline V gene.

The chain joins TRBV5-1 to TRBJ2-1; the D gene is possibly TRBD2 (6 bases). Trimming shortened V by 0 bases and J by 5 bases, and 12 bases separated the two germline ends. The V gene's germline CDR1 is SGHRS and CDR2 YFSETQ. This CDR3 spans 15 amino acids. CDR3 DNA: TGCGCCAGCAGCTTGGGCGGGACCGAGGACAATGAGCAGTTCTTC. Translated, it gives CASSLGGTEDNEQFF.

Ten or more counts support this clone. The gene calls are TRBV7-6 and TRBJ2-1; D uncertain. The germline V and J ends were trimmed by 1 base and 6 bases, with 4 bases remaining between them. This CDR3 region has 12 residues. In germline, CDR1 is SGHVS, CDR2 FNYEAQ. The CDR3 nucleotides read TGTGCCAGCAGCTTAGGAACCAATGAGCAGTTCTTC. It specifies CASSLGTNEQFF.

This clone was seen a few times. The V call is TRBV28, the J call TRBJ1-3; tentatively, D is TRBD1 (6 bases). The V gene's germline CDR1 is MDHEN and CDR2 SYDVKM. Trimming stripped 6 bases from V and 4 bases from J, with 13 bases between. The CDR3 spans 14 residues. CDR3 in DNA: TGTGCCAGCAGGTTGACAGGATCCGGAAACACCATATATTTT. Translation: CASRLTGSGNTIYF.

This chain joins TRBV4-2 and TRBJ1-2; D unclear. V shed 0 bases and J shed 0 bases, with 11 bases lying between them. CDR1 is LGHNA, CDR2 YNFKEQ, per germline. The CDR3 totals 16 residues. CDR3 DNA: TGTGCCAGCAGCCAAGAGCTGAGACAACCTAACTATGGCTACACCTTC. Translation: CASSQELRQPNYGYTF.

The chain couples TRBV6-6 to TRBJ2-3, with 7 bases that match TRBD1. Looked up from germline, CDR1 is MNHNY and CDR2 is SVGAGI (reference sequence). CDR3 length: 13 residues. V shed 9 bases and J 2 bases; nucleotides not matched to a gene: 5. CDR3 loop: CASRDSDTDTQYF. In DNA, the CDR3 is TGTGCCAGTCGGGACAGCGACACAGATACGCAGTATTTT.

The chain uses TRBV7-9 and TRBJ2-7; no definite D call. Looked up from germline, CDR1 is SEHNR and CDR2 is FQNEAQ (reference sequence). The CDR3 is 12 amino acids. Trimming stripped 5 bases from V and 3 bases from J, with 8 bases between. CDR3 in amino acids: CASSQTDYEQYF. The CDR3 DNA follows: TGTGCCAGCAGCCAGACGGACTACGAGCAGTACTTC.